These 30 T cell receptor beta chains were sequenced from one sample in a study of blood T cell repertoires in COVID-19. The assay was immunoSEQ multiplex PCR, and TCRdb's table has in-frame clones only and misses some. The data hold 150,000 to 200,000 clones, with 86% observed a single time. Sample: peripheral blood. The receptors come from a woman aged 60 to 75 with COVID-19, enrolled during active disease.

The CDR3 sequence: CASSARGGLYNEQFF. The DNA for the CDR3 is TGTGCCAGCAGTGCCCGGGGGGGGCTCTACAATGAGCAGTTCTTC. This sequence joins TRBV27 and TRBJ2-1, with 8 bases matching TRBD2. Germline values: CDR1 MNHEY, CDR2 SMNVEV (reference sequence). Losses at the gene ends were 5 bases for V and 3 bases for J; bases not matched to a gene: 6. The CDR3 sequence is 15 residues long.

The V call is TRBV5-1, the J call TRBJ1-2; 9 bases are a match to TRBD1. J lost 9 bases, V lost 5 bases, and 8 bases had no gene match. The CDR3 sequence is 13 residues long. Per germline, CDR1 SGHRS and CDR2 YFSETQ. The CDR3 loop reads CASRLGQGTSYTF. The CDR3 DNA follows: TGCGCCAGCAGACTGGGACAGGGTACGAGCTACACCTTC.

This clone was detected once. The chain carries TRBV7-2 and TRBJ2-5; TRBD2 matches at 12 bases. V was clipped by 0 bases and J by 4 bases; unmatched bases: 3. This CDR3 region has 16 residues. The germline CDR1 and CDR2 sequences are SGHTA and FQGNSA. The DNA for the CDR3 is TGTGCCAGCAGCTTAGCCCTGGGACTAGCGGGAGAGACCCAGTACTTC. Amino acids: CASSLALGLAGETQYF.

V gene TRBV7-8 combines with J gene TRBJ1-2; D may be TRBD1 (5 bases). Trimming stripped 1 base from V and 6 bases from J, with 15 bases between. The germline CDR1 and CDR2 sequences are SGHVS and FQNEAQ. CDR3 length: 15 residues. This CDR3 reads CASSLGGPLSDGYTF. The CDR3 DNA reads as TGTGCCAGCAGCTTAGGGGGCCCTCTGAGCGATGGCTACACCTTC.

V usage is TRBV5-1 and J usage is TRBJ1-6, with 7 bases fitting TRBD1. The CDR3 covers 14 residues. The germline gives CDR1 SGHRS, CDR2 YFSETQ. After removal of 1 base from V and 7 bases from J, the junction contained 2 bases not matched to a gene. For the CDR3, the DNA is TGCGCCAGCAGCTTGAGGGACAGAAATTCACCCCTCCACTTT. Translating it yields CASSLRDRNSPLHF.

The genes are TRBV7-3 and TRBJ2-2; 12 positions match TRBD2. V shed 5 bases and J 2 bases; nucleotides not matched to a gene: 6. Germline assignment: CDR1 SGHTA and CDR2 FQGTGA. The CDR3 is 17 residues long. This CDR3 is CASSPRLAGANTGELFF. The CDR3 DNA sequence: TGTGCCAGCAGCCCCAGACTAGCGGGAGCCAACACCGGGGAGCTGTTTTTT.

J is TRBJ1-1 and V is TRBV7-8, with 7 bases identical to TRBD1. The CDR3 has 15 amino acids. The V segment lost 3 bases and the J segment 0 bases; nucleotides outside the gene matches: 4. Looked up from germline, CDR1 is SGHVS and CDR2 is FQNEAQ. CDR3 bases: TGTGCCAGCAGCTTGTACGACAGGGTGAACACTGAAGCTTTCTTT. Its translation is CASSLYDRVNTEAFF. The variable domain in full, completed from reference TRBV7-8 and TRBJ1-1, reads GAGVSQSPRYKVAKRGQDVALRCDPISGHVSLFWYQQALGQGPEFLTYFQNEAQLDKSGLPSDRFFAERPEGSVSTLKIQRTQQEDSAVYLCASSLYDRVNTEAFFGQGTRLTVV.

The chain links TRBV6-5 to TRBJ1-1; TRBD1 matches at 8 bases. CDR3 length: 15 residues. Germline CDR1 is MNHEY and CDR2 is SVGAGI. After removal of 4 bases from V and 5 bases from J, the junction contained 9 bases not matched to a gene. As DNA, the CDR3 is TGTGCCAGCAGTTGGATAACAGGGGGATTTACTGAAGCTTTCTTT. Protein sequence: CASSWITGGFTEAFF.

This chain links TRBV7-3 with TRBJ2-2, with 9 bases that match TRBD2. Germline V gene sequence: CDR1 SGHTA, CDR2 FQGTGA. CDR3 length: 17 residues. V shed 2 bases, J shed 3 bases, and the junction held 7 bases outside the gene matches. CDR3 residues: CASSLRRLAEHTGELFF. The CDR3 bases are TGTGCCAGCAGCTTACGGCGACTAGCGGAACACACCGGGGAGCTGTTTTTT.

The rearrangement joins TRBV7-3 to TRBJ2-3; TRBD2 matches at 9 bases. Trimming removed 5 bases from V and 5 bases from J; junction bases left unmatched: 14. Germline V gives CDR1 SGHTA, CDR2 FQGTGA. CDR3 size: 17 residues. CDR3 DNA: TGTGCCAGCAGCCAACTCGACGCGGGAGGGTTTAAAGATACGCAGTATTTT. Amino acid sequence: CASSQLDAGGFKDTQYF.

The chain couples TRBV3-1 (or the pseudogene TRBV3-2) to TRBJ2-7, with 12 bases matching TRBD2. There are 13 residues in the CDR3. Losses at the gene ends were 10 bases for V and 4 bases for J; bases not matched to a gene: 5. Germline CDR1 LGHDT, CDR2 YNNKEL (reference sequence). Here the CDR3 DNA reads TGTGCCACCCGGACTAGCGGGAAGTACGAGCAGTACTTC. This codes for CATRTSGKYEQYF.

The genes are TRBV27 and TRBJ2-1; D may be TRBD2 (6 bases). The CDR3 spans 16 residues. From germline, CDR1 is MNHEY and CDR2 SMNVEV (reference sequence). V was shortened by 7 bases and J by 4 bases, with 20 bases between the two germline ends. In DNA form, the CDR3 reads TGTGCCAGCACCCCGATCGGGACTCGTGCTTACAATGAGCAGTTCTTC. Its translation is CASTPIGTRAYNEQFF.

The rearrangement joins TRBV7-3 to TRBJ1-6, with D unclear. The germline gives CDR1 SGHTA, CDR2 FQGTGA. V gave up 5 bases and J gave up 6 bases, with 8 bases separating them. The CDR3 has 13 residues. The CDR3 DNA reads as TGTGCCAGCAGCACCCGGGGTAATTCACCCCTCCACTTT. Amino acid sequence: CASSTRGNSPLHF.

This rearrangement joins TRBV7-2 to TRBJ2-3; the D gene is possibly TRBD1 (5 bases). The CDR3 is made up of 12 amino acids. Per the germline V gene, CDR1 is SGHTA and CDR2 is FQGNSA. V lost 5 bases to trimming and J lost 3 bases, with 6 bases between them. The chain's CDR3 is CASSTGTDTQYF. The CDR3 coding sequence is TGTGCCAGCAGCACAGGAACAGATACGCAGTATTTT. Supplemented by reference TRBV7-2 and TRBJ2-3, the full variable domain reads GAGVSQSPSNKVTEKGKDVELRCDPISGHTALYWYRQSLGQGLEFLIYFQGNSAPDKSGLPSDRFSAERTGGSVSTLTIQRTQQEDSAVYLCASSTGTDTQYFGPGTRLTVL.

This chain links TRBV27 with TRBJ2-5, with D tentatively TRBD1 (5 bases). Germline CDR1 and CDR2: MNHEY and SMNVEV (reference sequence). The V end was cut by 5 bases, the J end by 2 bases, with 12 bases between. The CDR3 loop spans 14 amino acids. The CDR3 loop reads CASSTSGLQETQYF. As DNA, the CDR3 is TGTGCCAGCAGTACCTCAGGGCTTCAAGAGACCCAGTACTTC.

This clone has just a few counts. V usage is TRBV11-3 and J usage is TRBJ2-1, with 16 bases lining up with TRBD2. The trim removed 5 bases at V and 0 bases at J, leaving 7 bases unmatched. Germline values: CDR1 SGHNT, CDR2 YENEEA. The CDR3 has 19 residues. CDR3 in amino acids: CASSLPGLAGGHSYNEQFF. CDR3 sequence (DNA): TGTGCCAGCAGCCTGCCGGGACTAGCGGGAGGGCACTCCTACAATGAGCAGTTCTTC.

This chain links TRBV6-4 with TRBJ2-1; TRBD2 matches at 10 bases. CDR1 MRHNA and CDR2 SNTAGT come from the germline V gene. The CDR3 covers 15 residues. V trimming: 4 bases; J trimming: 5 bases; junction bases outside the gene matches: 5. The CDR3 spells CASSAERGGNNEQFF. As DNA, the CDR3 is TGTGCCAGCAGTGCCGAGCGGGGGGGGAACAATGAGCAGTTCTTC.

CDR3: CASSVRILRRWSYGYTF. CDR3 nucleotides: TGTGCCAGCAGCGTAAGGATCTTGAGGAGATGGAGCTATGGCTACACCTTC. J is TRBJ1-2 and V is TRBV5-6; D ambiguous. The CDR3 spans 17 residues. CDR1 is SGHDT and CDR2 is YYEEEE in the germline V gene. The germline V and J ends were trimmed by 4 bases and 4 bases, with 23 bases remaining between them.

The CDR3 is CASSYGTGRANYGYTF. CDR3 in DNA: TGTGCCAGCAGTTACGGGACAGGGAGGGCTAACTATGGCTACACCTTC. The V and J genes are TRBV6-6 and TRBJ1-2, with 9 bases that match TRBD1. Germline V gene sequence: CDR1 MNHNY, CDR2 SVGAGI (reference sequence). V trimming: 2 bases; J trimming: 0 bases; junction bases outside the gene matches: 4. CDR3 length: 16 residues.

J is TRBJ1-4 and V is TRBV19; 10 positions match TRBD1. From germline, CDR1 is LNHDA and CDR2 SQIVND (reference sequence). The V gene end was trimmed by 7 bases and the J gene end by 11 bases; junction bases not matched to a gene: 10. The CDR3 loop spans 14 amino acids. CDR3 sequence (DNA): TGTGCCAGTACCCATGGGACAGGGGAGGGGAAACTGTTTTTT. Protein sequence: CASTHGTGEGKLFF.

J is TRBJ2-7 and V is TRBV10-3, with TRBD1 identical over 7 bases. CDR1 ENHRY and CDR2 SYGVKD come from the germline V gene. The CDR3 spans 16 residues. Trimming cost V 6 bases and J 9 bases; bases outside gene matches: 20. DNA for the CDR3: TGTGCCATCAGCCGACCTCCAGGGGGTGGACTGGTGTGGCAGTACTTC. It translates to CAISRPPGGGLVWQYF.

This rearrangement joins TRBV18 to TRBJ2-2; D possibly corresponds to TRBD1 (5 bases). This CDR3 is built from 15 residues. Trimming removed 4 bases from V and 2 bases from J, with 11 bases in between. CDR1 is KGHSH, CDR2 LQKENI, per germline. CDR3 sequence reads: CASSQPDRNTGELFF. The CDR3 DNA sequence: TGTGCCAGCTCACAACCTGACAGAAACACCGGGGAGCTGTTTTTT.

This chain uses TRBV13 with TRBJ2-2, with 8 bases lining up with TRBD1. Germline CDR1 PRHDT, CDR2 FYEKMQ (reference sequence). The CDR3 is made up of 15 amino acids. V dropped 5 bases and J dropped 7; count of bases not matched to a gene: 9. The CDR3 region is CASSAGQGYGGELFF. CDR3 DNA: TGTGCCAGCAGCGCCGGACAGGGTTATGGCGGGGAGCTGTTTTTT.

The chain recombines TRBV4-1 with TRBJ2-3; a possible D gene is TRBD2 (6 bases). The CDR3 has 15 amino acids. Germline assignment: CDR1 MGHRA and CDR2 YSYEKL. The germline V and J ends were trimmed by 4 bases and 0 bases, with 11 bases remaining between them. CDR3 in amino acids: CASSRPGTSTDTQYF. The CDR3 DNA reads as TGCGCCAGCAGCCGTCCCGGGACTAGCACAGATACGCAGTATTTT.

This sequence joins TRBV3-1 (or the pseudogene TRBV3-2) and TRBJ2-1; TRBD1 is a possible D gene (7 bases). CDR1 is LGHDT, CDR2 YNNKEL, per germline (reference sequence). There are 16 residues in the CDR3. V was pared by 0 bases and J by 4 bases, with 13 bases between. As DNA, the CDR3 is TGTGCCAGCAGCCAAGATTGGAGGGGGCAATACAATGAGCAGTTCTTC. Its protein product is CASSQDWRGQYNEQFF.

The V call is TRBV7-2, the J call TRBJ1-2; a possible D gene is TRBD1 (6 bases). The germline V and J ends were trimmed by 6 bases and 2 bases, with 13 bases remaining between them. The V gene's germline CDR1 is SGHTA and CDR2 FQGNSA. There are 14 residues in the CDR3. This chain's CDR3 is CASRTRGGNYGYTF. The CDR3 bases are TGTGCCAGCAGGACGAGGGGGGGGAACTATGGCTACACCTTC.

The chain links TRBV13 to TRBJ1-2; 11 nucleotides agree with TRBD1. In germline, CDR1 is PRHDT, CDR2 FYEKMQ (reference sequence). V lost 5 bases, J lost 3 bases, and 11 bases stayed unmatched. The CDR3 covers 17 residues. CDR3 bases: TGTGCCAGCAGCGGGGGACAGGGGGTCGTAGATTACTATGGCTACACCTTC. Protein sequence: CASSGGQGVVDYYGYTF.

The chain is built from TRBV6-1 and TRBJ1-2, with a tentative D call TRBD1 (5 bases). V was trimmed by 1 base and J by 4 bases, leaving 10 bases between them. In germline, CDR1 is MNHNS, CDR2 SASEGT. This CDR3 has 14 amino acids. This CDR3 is CASSEGGGGYGYTF. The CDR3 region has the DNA TGTGCCAGCAGTGAAGGTGGGGGAGGCTATGGCTACACCTTC.

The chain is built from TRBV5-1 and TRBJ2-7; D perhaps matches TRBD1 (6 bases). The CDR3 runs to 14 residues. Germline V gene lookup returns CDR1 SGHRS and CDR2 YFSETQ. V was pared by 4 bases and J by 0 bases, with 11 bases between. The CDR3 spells CASSPTGNSYEQYF. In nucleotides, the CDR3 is TGCGCCAGCAGCCCCACAGGGAACTCCTACGAGCAGTACTTC.

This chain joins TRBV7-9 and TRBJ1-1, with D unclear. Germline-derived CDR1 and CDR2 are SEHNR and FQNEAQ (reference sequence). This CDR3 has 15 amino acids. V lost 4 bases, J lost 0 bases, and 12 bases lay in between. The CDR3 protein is CASSYTLTLNTEAFF. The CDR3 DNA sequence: TGTGCCAGCAGCTACACACTGACATTGAACACTGAAGCTTTCTTT.